This T cell receptor beta chain was profiled in a study of T cells in Graves' hyperthyroidism and ophthalmopathy. Looking at the study overall: Blood from the periphery was taken at initial diagnosis, before any treatment.

RNA transcripts served as the template for amplifying TCR beta CDR3 regions. First-round RT-PCR with HTBI primers amplified the TCR CDR3 region. TCRdb passed the multiplex PCR reads through MiXCR, listing each CDR3 protein once. The table lists approximately 400,000 distinct CDR3 sequences, 25% of them singletons. Trimming removed 1 base at V and 0 bases at J, with 4 bases between. Germline V gene data show CDR1 as SGHTA and CDR2 as FQGTGA. The CDR3 is made up of 15 amino acids. The sample holds many counts of this clonotype. Fresh peripheral blood, roughly 9.8 ml of it, supplied the PBMCs. The chain is built from TRBV7-3 and TRBJ2-6; D gene unclear. The sample consisted of blood. This clonotype was obtained from a man aged 50-60 years with Graves' hyperthyroidism. The chain's CDR3 is CASSLKTSGANVLTF. DNA for the CDR3: TGTGCCAGCAGCTTAAAGACCTCTGGGGCCAACGTCCTGACTTTC.